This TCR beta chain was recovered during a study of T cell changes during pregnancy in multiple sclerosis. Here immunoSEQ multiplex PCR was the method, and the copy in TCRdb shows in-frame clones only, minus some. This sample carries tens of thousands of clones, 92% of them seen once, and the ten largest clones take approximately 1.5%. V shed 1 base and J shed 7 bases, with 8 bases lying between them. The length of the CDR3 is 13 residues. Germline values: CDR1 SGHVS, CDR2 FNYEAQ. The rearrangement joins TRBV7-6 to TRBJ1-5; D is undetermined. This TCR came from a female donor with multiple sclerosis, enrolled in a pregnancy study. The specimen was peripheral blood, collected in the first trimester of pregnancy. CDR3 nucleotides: TGTGCCAGCAGCTTAGGCAACGGGCAGCCCCAGCATTTT. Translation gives CASSLGNGQPQHF.